What follows are 10 T cell receptor beta chains derived from one specimen sequenced in a study of blood T cell repertoires in COVID-19. This table comes from immunoSEQ multiplex PCR, and its TCRdb copy is limited to in-frame clones, with some not included. The sample lists 110,000 to 150,000 clones; around four fifths were seen once. Sequencing was carried out using PBMCs or T cells enriched from blood (not recorded which). The receptors derive from a woman in her thirties or forties who had recovered from COVID-19.

This clone appeared a few times. The chain joins TRBV30 to TRBJ1-6; D not certain. V shed 2 bases and J shed 7 bases, with 18 bases lying between them. Germline V CDR1 and CDR2: GTSNPN, SVGIG (reference sequence). The CDR3 consists of 16 residues. This CDR3 is CAWSHGRRRGNSPLHF. DNA for the CDR3: TGTGCCTGGAGTCACGGTAGGCGTCGGGGAAATTCACCCCTCCACTTT.

The rearrangement joins TRBV5-5 to TRBJ2-2; 8 nucleotides line up with TRBD1. Germline V lookup: CDR1 SGHKS, CDR2 YYEKEE (reference sequence). The junction had 6 bases not matched to a gene; V was cut back by 1 base and J by 7 bases. The CDR3 is made up of 15 amino acids. In DNA form, the CDR3 reads TGTGCCAGCAGCTTGCTTCAGGGGGCGATCGGGGAGCTGTTTTTT. Translation: CASSLLQGAIGELFF.

This clone was detected once. The V and J genes are TRBV5-1 and TRBJ2-5; the match to TRBD1 covers 8 bases. V shed 2 bases, J shed 5 bases, and the junction held 2 bases outside the gene matches. This CDR3 is 13 amino acids long. Germline-derived CDR1 and CDR2 are SGHRS and YFSETQ. CDR3 nucleotide sequence: TGCGCCAGCAGCTTCCACAGGGGGGAGACCCAGTACTTC. This codes for CASSFHRGETQYF.

V is TRBV7-2 and J is TRBJ1-2, with a tentative D call TRBD1 (6 bases). CDR3 length equals 14 residues. Per germline, CDR1 SGHTA and CDR2 FQGNSA. The V gene lost 5 bases and the J gene lost 4 bases, with 14 bases spanning the gap. The CDR3 DNA reads TGTGCCAGCAGCGTGACCAAGGACAGCTATGGCTACACCTTC. It codes for CASSVTKDSYGYTF.

The chain joins TRBV20-1 to TRBJ2-5, with D uncertain. The CDR3 is 11 amino acids. V lost 7 bases, J lost 1 base, and 7 bases lay in between. CDR1 is DFQATT and CDR2 is SNEGSKA in the germline V gene (reference sequence). CDR3 sequence reads: CSGQFQETQYF. The CDR3 DNA is TGCAGTGGCCAGTTCCAAGAGACCCAGTACTTC.

The chain recombines TRBV5-1 with TRBJ1-1; D might be TRBD1 (5 bases). The CDR3 has 13 amino acids. The V end was cut by 5 bases, the J end by 11 bases, with 19 bases between. Germline V gene sequence: CDR1 SGHRS, CDR2 YFSETQ. The DNA for the CDR3 is TGCGCCAGCAGTCGGGACTCCGACCCTTGGGCTTTCTTT. Translating it yields CASSRDSDPWAFF.

V and J are TRBV19 and TRBJ1-5, with D uncertain. Trimming pared 2 bases from V and 0 bases from J, leaving 8 bases between. This CDR3 contains 15 residues. Germline V gene data show CDR1 as LNHDA and CDR2 as SQIVND (reference sequence). Here the CDR3 DNA reads TGTGCCAGTAGTATAAGGAGCAATAGCAATCAGCCCCAGCATTTT. Translated, it gives CASSIRSNSNQPQHF.

This chain uses TRBV19 with TRBJ2-1; 11 positions agree with TRBD2. The CDR3 sequence is 15 residues long. The germline gives CDR1 LNHDA, CDR2 SQIVND (reference sequence). J lost 4 bases, V lost 7 bases, and 6 bases had no gene match. CDR3 protein: CASNLGLADYNEQFF. CDR3 sequence (DNA): TGTGCCAGTAATCTGGGACTAGCGGATTACAATGAGCAGTTCTTC.

This chain links TRBV30 with TRBJ1-1, with TRBD1 matching over 7 bases. Per germline, CDR1 GTSNPN and CDR2 SVGIG (reference sequence). This CDR3 is built from 13 residues. Trimming cost V 5 bases and J 1 base; bases outside gene matches: 4. The CDR3 bases are TGTGCCTGGGACAGGGTTAAGAACACTGAAGCTTTCTTT. Amino acid sequence: CAWDRVKNTEAFF.

The chain joins TRBV6-5 to TRBJ2-1; 9 bases agree with TRBD2. V lost 7 bases and J lost 4; bases outside the gene matches: 5. CDR3 length: 14 residues. Germline CDR1 reads MNHEY; CDR2 reads SVGAGI. CDR3 bases: TGTGCCAGCATACAGCGGGAGGCTTACAATGAGCAGTTCTTC. This translates into CASIQREAYNEQFF.